This T cell receptor (beta chain) was captured by sequencing in a study of cytomegalovirus exposure and HLA in healthy donors. The study's findings and limits: A cluster of highly shared sequence variants was likely a sequencing artifact.

Use of 60 Vbeta and 13 Jbeta primers characterized the PCR. The method was immunoSEQ multiplex PCR; TCRdb's version includes in-frame clones alone and lacks a portion of them. Seen here are approximately 100,000 clones, 65% to 80% observed once, and the top ten hold over 5%. Comments on this clone: Its antigen remains unidentified.

Germline V gene data show CDR1 as SGHKS and CDR2 as YYEKEE (reference sequence). The CDR3 loop spans 15 amino acids. The V end was cut by 0 bases, the J end by 4 bases, with 10 bases between. This clonotype was sampled from a female donor in good health and CMV-seropositive. The chain combines TRBV5-5 with TRBJ1-4, with a tentative D call TRBD1 (5 bases). Sequenced sample: PBMCs. DNA of the CDR3: TGTGCCAGCAGCTTGGTGGGGGGTAATAATGAAAAACTGTTTTTT. Encoded protein: CASSLVGGNNEKLFF.